These 7 T cell receptor beta chains originate from one sample sequenced in a study of cytomegalovirus exposure and HLA in healthy donors. Both 60 Vbeta primers and 13 Jbeta primers went into the PCR. Produced via immunoSEQ multiplex PCR; TCRdb's table is partial and in-frame only. The data hold 100,000 to 120,000 clones, with 82% observed a single time. The sequenced sample was PBMCs. The receptors were sampled from a woman aged 18-29 years in good health and CMV-seronegative.

The chain carries TRBV4-2 and TRBJ2-5; 10 positions agree with TRBD1. V shed 4 bases and J 5 bases; nucleotides not matched to a gene: 4. This CDR3 is 14 amino acids long. CDR1 is LGHNA, CDR2 YNFKEQ, per germline. This CDR3 reads CASSPGQGRETQYF. CDR3 bases: TGTGCCAGCAGCCCGGGACAGGGGAGGGAGACCCAGTACTTC.

On this clone: One junction end does not reproduce the germline sequence, and a read error may be involved. The J gene is TRBJ2-5, the V gene TRBV5-3; D remains unclear. TRBV5-3 is reported as an ORF; its role is uncertain. The CDR3 has 12 residues. The chain's CDR3 is CARSSSQEAQYF. The CDR3 region has the DNA TGTGCCAGAAGCTCAAGCCAAGAGGCCCAGTACTTC.

This clone was seen more than once but under ten times. The rearrangement links TRBV28 to TRBJ1-2; D is uncertain. CDR3 length: 11 amino acids. Per the germline V gene, CDR1 is MDHEN and CDR2 is SYDVKM. CDR3 sequence: CVSEGNSLYTF. DNA for the CDR3: TGTGTCTCAGAGGGCAACTCGCTCTACACCTTC.

In nucleotides, the CDR3 is TGCGCCAGCAGCCAAGAGGCCCCAGGGTTCAGCTACACCTTC. Its translation: CASSQEAPGFSYTF. The chain combines TRBV4-3 with TRBJ1-2; a possible D gene is TRBD1 (5 bases). With 0 bases removed from V and 9 bases from J, the gap between germline ends came to 14 bases. CDR3 length: 14 amino acids. In germline, CDR1 is LGHNA, CDR2 YSLEER.

The V and J genes are TRBV29-1 and TRBJ2-1; a possible D gene is TRBD2 (7 bases). Germline-derived CDR1 and CDR2 are SQVTM and ANQGSEA. V was trimmed by 5 bases and J by 2 bases, leaving 25 bases between them. The CDR3 spans 18 residues. CDR3 protein: CSVLTNREPGLPYNEQFF. The CDR3 nucleotides read TGCAGCGTTCTAACTAACAGGGAACCGGGACTACCCTACAATGAGCAGTTCTTC.

This clone was seen a handful of times. This rearrangement joins TRBV6-5 to TRBJ2-2; weak D call: TRBD1 (5 bases). This CDR3 is built from 13 residues. V lost 6 bases, J lost 4 bases, and 9 bases lay in between. Germline V gene data show CDR1 as MNHEY and CDR2 as SVGAGI. The CDR3 DNA follows: TGTGCCAGCAGCAGGGCCGGCACCGGGGAGCTGTTTTTT. Translated, it gives CASSRAGTGELFF.

The chain has TRBV28 and TRBJ1-2; TRBD1 matches at 10 bases. Germline V CDR1 and CDR2: MDHEN, SYDVKM. The CDR3 loop spans 16 amino acids. V lost 4 bases, J lost 5 bases, and 10 bases stayed unmatched. The CDR3 sequence: CASSSPGTGVRYGYTF. The CDR3 region has the DNA TGTGCCAGCAGTTCCCCTGGGACAGGGGTGCGGTATGGCTACACCTTC.